This T cell receptor beta chain was identified during a study of T cells in Graves' hyperthyroidism and ophthalmopathy (dated by TCRdb to the late 2010s). Regarding the complete study: Peripheral blood was collected at initial diagnosis, before any treatment. To identify distinguishing TCR V-J signatures, a discovery cohort of around 100 patients was used, comprising 40 to 45 with Graves' ophthalmopathy and roughly 60 with stable Graves' hyperthyroidism. An independent validation cohort of 18 to 20 hyperthyroidism patients and over 15 patients who later progressed to ophthalmopathy tested prospective prediction of ophthalmopathy. The roughly 94 discovery patients were randomly split 7:3 into training and test sets. In over five Graves' hyperthyroidism patients, the study also compared T-cell repertoires from thyroid tissue with T-cell repertoires from blood. Once sampling was done, hyperthyroidism patients were given methimazole at a starting dose of 30 mg daily, whereas ophthalmopathy patients were given high-dose intravenous methylprednisolone. According to the paper, TCR Vbeta CDR3 sequencing was carried out on roughly 130 peripheral blood samples, which came from 40 to 45 ophthalmopathy, approximately 78 hyperthyroidism and around 17 progressor patients. Summary of the overall study and its limitations: Most expanded thyroid clonotypes (frequency above 0.001) were also detected in blood, a finding suggesting that blood repertoires may reflect thyroid immune responses. Sample size was not statistically predetermined, and blinding of investigators to group allocation was not performed. In validation, the model predicted progression to ophthalmopathy with 65% to 71% sensitivity and 72% to 85% specificity, a median of about 6.7 months before onset. Ophthalmopathy was separated from stable hyperthyroidism by a 13 V-J signature model, with approximately 89% sensitivity and approximately 81% specificity obtained in cross-validation and 80%/75% obtained in testing.

The TCR beta CDR3 regions were amplified from the RNA transcripts. The TCR CDR3 was subjected to a first round of RT-PCR using the HTBI primer set and the Qiagen OneStep RT-PCR kit. Libraries were constructed in a second round of multiplex PCR, after which size selection and purification were performed. Sequencing of the libraries was done on an Illumina HiSeq2000 using paired-end 100 bp reads. For the original study's pipeline: Raw data were processed with SOAPnuke, discarding reads with adapters, uncalled bases, mean Phred below 15, or no exact constant-primer or identifier match. High-quality paired reads were merged using COPE v1.2.5, and each unique nucleotide sequence was defined as a clonotype. MiTCR v1.1 was used to align clonotypes to the IMGT TRBV, TRBD and TRBJ reference segments. The analysis included only V-J combinations with a frequency above 0.0001, which together covered around 99% of the repertoires. The TCS score was defined as the ratio of F50 (clonal expansion) to E x V (chaos), calculated using BLOSUM62-based TCRdist between CDR3 peptides within each V-J. Welch's t-statistics and random forest reduced some 510 V-J features to roughly 13, which were used in a naive Bayes classifier (R e1071). The raw public reads went through TCRdb reprocessing: fastp at Q25, MiXCR clone calling, in-frame beta chains kept. Rows with one shared CDR3 protein collapse into an entry with the most common genes and DNA. TCRdb's processing, not the authors' own work, is the source of the V and J calls. This sample gives over 450,000 distinct CDR3 sequences in total; under 15% of them show up just once. Clones ranked in the top ten supply 15% to 20% of the sample.

There are many counts of this clonotype. There is no known antigen for this receptor. Nothing much larger sits one base from this clone, and base qualities are not available. Stable Graves' hyperthyroidism was defined as no progression to ophthalmopathy during 18 months of follow-up. The hyperthyroidism patients were between 18 and 65 years old and newly diagnosed, with a disease duration of less than 2 months. Any patient with an uncontrolled infection, another autoimmune disease, pregnancy or lactation was excluded. Clinical symptoms, serum thyroxine and TRAb, thyroid ultrasound, and orbital computed tomography formed the basis for the diagnoses. PBMCs were isolated from 8 to 10 ml of fresh peripheral blood by Ficoll-Paque density gradient centrifugation. Trizol reagent was used to extract total RNA, and RNA quality was then checked on an Agilent 2100 Bioanalyzer. Here V drops 3 bases and J drops 5 bases, and the junction holds 7 bases not matched to any gene. The CDR3 contains 17 residues, cysteine and phenylalanine counted. The CDR3 DNA has 51 bases and is translated from base 1. Sequences SNHLY (CDR1) and FYNNEI (CDR2) are obtained from the germline V gene.

The receptor was isolated from a woman between 18 and 30 years old with Graves' hyperthyroidism. The sample consisted of blood. The rearrangement joined TRBV2 to TRBJ2-1; 13 bases in the middle match TRBD2. The CDR3 amino acid sequence is: CASSDRGGLAGDNEQFF. The sequenced DNA is TGTGCCAGCAGTGATAGAGGTGGACTAGCGGGAGACAATGAGCAGTTCTTC.